These T cell receptor beta chains were read from a single sample in a study of blood T cells in healthy people across ages. TCRdb re-called the 5' RACE reads with MiXCR, one entry per CDR3 protein. The sample records roughly 730,000 distinct CDR3 sequences, around 50% being singletons. Material: blood. These receptors originate from a man aged 40-49 years in good health. The CDR3 runs from the conserved cysteine through the conserved F or W. The order of the fields is V gene, J gene, D gene, clone size, CDR3 DNA, CDR3 protein. A D gene is named only where the DNA matches it firmly. Clone size is shown for a subset of rows, as once, few, many or a class of expanded clone.

V gene: TRBV12-3/TRBV12-4; J gene: TRBJ2-1; D gene: TRBD2; clone size: -; CDR3 DNA: TGTGCCAGCAGTTTTAGGATAGAAACTAGCGGGAGGCCAGAGCAGTTCTTC; CDR3 protein: CASSFRIETSGRPEQFF
V gene: TRBV7-2; J gene: TRBJ2-5; D gene: -; clone size: few; CDR3 DNA: TGTGCCAGCAGCTTTGTCTCTCAAGAGACCCAGTACTTC; CDR3 protein: CASSFVSQETQYF
V gene: TRBV12-3/TRBV12-4; J gene: TRBJ1-1; D gene: -; clone size: -; CDR3 DNA: TGTGCCAGCACCTATAGGCAGGCGAACACTGAAGCTTTCTTT; CDR3 protein: CASTYRQANTEAFF
V gene: TRBV14; J gene: TRBJ2-1; D gene: -; clone size: -; CDR3 DNA: TGTGCCAGCAGCCAAGTGGCAGACAATGAGCAGTTCTTC; CDR3 protein: CASSQVADNEQFF
V gene: TRBV7-2; J gene: TRBJ2-1; D gene: -; clone size: -; CDR3 DNA: TGTGCCAGCAGCCGTTTAACTGAGCAGTTCTTC; CDR3 protein: CASSRLTEQFF
V gene: TRBV20-1; J gene: TRBJ2-5; D gene: -; clone size: -; CDR3 DNA: TGCAGTGCTAGAGACTCGACTAGTGCACGTTGGGGTGAGCAGTACTTC; CDR3 protein: CSARDSTSARWGEQYF
V gene: TRBV3-1; J gene: TRBJ1-5; D gene: -; clone size: -; CDR3 DNA: TGTGCCAGCAGCCAAGGAGTGAGAAATCAGCCCCAGCATTTT; CDR3 protein: CASSQGVRNQPQHF
V gene: TRBV29-1; J gene: TRBJ2-2; D gene: -; clone size: -; CDR3 DNA: TGCAGCGTTGTTCAGAACGCGAACACCGGGGAGCTGTTTTTT; CDR3 protein: CSVVQNANTGELFF
V gene: TRBV27; J gene: TRBJ2-2; D gene: -; clone size: few; CDR3 DNA: TGTGCCAGCAGATTAGGGCGAACAACCGGGGAGCTGTTTTTT; CDR3 protein: CASRLGRTTGELFF
V gene: TRBV6-5; J gene: TRBJ2-7; D gene: -; clone size: few; CDR3 DNA: TGTGCCAGCAGTTACTCGTCCGGGACCTACGAGCAGTACTTC; CDR3 protein: CASSYSSGTYEQYF
V gene: TRBV29-1; J gene: TRBJ2-1; D gene: -; clone size: -; CDR3 DNA: TGCAGCGTTGCAGGGGAAGGGGAGAAGCAGTTCTTC; CDR3 protein: CSVAGEGEKQFF
V gene: TRBV7-9; J gene: TRBJ2-4; D gene: TRBD1; clone size: -; CDR3 DNA: TGTGCCAGCAGCGAACCCTCGACAGGGGGGGTTTTGAACATTCAGTACTTC; CDR3 protein: CASSEPSTGGVLNIQYF
V gene: TRBV28; J gene: TRBJ2-7; D gene: -; clone size: few; CDR3 DNA: TGTGCCAGCAGAAGGACAGTCTCCTACGAGCAGTACTTC; CDR3 protein: CASRRTVSYEQYF
V gene: TRBV7-8; J gene: TRBJ2-3; D gene: -; clone size: -; CDR3 DNA: TGTGCCAGCAGACTCTCCCGGACCGGGCGAGATACGCAGTATTTT; CDR3 protein: CASRLSRTGRDTQYF
V gene: TRBV6-2/TRBV6-3; J gene: TRBJ2-7; D gene: TRBD1; clone size: -; CDR3 DNA: TGTGCCAGCAGACCCCGGGACAGGGTCCTCGAGCAGTACTTC; CDR3 protein: CASRPRDRVLEQYF
V gene: TRBV6-1; J gene: TRBJ2-5; D gene: -; clone size: -; CDR3 DNA: TGTGCCAGCAGTTCGGTAGTTCCGGAGACCCAGTACTTC; CDR3 protein: CASSSVVPETQYF
V gene: TRBV25-1; J gene: TRBJ1-2; D gene: -; clone size: once; CDR3 DNA: TGTGCCAGCAGTGAACTTGGACCCTACTATGGCTACACCTTC; CDR3 protein: CASSELGPYYGYTF
V gene: TRBV5-6; J gene: TRBJ1-2; D gene: -; clone size: once; CDR3 DNA: TGTGCCAGCAGCTACCAAGACGGGAACTATGGCTACACCTTC; CDR3 protein: CASSYQDGNYGYTF
V gene: TRBV6-5; J gene: TRBJ2-5; D gene: TRBD2; clone size: -; CDR3 DNA: TGTGCCAGCAGTTTACTAGCGGGCGCTGAGACCCAGTACTTC; CDR3 protein: CASSLLAGAETQYF
V gene: TRBV28; J gene: TRBJ1-1; D gene: -; clone size: once; CDR3 DNA: TGTGCCAGCAGTTTATTTCAAGAAGCTTTCTTT; CDR3 protein: CASSLFQEAFF
V gene: TRBV12-3/TRBV12-4; J gene: TRBJ2-1; D gene: -; clone size: -; CDR3 DNA: TGTGCCAGCACCGGGGCGGCGGGCCCCAATGAGCAGTTCTTC; CDR3 protein: CASTGAAGPNEQFF
V gene: TRBV28; J gene: TRBJ2-2; D gene: -; clone size: -; CDR3 DNA: TGTGCCAGCAGTTCGGATTGGGAGAGTGGGAGGACCGGGGAGCTGTTTTTT; CDR3 protein: CASSSDWESGRTGELFF
V gene: TRBV24-1; J gene: TRBJ2-3; D gene: -; clone size: -; CDR3 DNA: TGTGCCACCAGTGAGGGACGGATCCATGGGTCAGATACGCAGTATTTT; CDR3 protein: CATSEGRIHGSDTQYF
V gene: TRBV6-5; J gene: TRBJ2-3; D gene: -; clone size: -; CDR3 DNA: TGTGCCAGCAGTTACTCGACTAGGGGAGGCACAGATACGCAGTATTTT; CDR3 protein: CASSYSTRGGTDTQYF
V gene: TRBV14; J gene: TRBJ2-7; D gene: -; clone size: few; CDR3 DNA: TGTGCCAGCAGCCAGGGTCCGGCAGGCGATCCCTACGAGCAGTACTTC; CDR3 protein: CASSQGPAGDPYEQYF
V gene: TRBV7-8; J gene: TRBJ2-3; D gene: -; clone size: -; CDR3 DNA: TGTGCCAGCAGCTTAGGAGCTTCCAGGGGTGTAGGCACAGATACGCAGTATTTT; CDR3 protein: CASSLGASRGVGTDTQYF
V gene: TRBV5-6; J gene: TRBJ2-5; D gene: -; clone size: -; CDR3 DNA: TGTGCCAGCAGCTCCAGGGACCGGGTGGTGGAGACCCAGTACTTC; CDR3 protein: CASSSRDRVVETQYF
V gene: TRBV7-9; J gene: TRBJ2-5; D gene: TRBD2; clone size: -; CDR3 DNA: TGTGCCAGCAGCTTACACAGCGGGAGTGGGTGGATCCAGTACTTC; CDR3 protein: CASSLHSGSGWIQYF
V gene: TRBV2; J gene: TRBJ2-6; D gene: -; clone size: -; CDR3 DNA: TGTGCCAGCAACAAACTAGAGGCTGGGGCCAACGTCCTGACTTTC; CDR3 protein: CASNKLEAGANVLTF
V gene: TRBV20-1; J gene: TRBJ2-2; D gene: TRBD1; clone size: -; CDR3 DNA: TGCAGTGCTAGAGATTCGGGACAGGGTATCCCCGGGGAGCTGTTTTTT; CDR3 protein: CSARDSGQGIPGELFF
V gene: TRBV5-5; J gene: TRBJ2-5; D gene: -; clone size: -; CDR3 DNA: TGTGCCAGCAGCCTCGAACAGGGGAGGGAGACCCAGTACTTC; CDR3 protein: CASSLEQGRETQYF
V gene: TRBV2; J gene: TRBJ2-2; D gene: -; clone size: -; CDR3 DNA: TGTGCCGGCATTTCGACAGGCCCCGGGGAGCTGTTTTTT; CDR3 protein: CAGISTGPGELFF
V gene: TRBV12-3/TRBV12-4; J gene: TRBJ2-3; D gene: TRBD2; clone size: -; CDR3 DNA: TGTGCCAGCAGCCCTAGCGGGGAGACAGATACGCAGTATTTT; CDR3 protein: CASSPSGETDTQYF
V gene: TRBV7-9; J gene: TRBJ2-3; D gene: -; clone size: few; CDR3 DNA: TGTGCCAGCAGCTCCCCGTGGGGCACAGATACGCAGTATTTT; CDR3 protein: CASSSPWGTDTQYF
V gene: TRBV12-3/TRBV12-4; J gene: TRBJ2-1; D gene: TRBD1; clone size: -; CDR3 DNA: TGTGCCAGCAGTTTACGACAGGGTGATAATGAGCAGTTCTTC; CDR3 protein: CASSLRQGDNEQFF
V gene: TRBV5-5; J gene: TRBJ2-2; D gene: -; clone size: -; CDR3 DNA: TGTGCCAGCAGTTGGGGGGCCGCGAACACCGGGGAGCTGTTTTTT; CDR3 protein: CASSWGAANTGELFF
V gene: TRBV4-3; J gene: TRBJ1-1; D gene: -; clone size: -; CDR3 DNA: TGCGCCAGCAGCCAAGAGGACGGAGCTGAAGCTTTCTTT; CDR3 protein: CASSQEDGAEAFF
V gene: TRBV20-1; J gene: TRBJ2-2; D gene: -; clone size: -; CDR3 DNA: TGCAGTGCTAGAGTTTGGAACACCGGGGAGCTGTTTTTT; CDR3 protein: CSARVWNTGELFF
V gene: TRBV29-1; J gene: TRBJ2-3; D gene: TRBD2; clone size: few; CDR3 DNA: TGCAGCGTCGCCGGGACTAGCGGGAGATCGAGCACAGATACGCAGTATTTT; CDR3 protein: CSVAGTSGRSSTDTQYF
V gene: TRBV29-1; J gene: TRBJ2-1; D gene: TRBD2; clone size: -; CDR3 DNA: TGCAGCGTTGTGGTACTAGCGGGATCTTTAGTCCCCAATGAGCAGTTCTTC; CDR3 protein: CSVVVLAGSLVPNEQFF
V gene: TRBV28; J gene: TRBJ1-2; D gene: TRBD1; clone size: -; CDR3 DNA: TGTGCCAGCAGTTCTAATATCGGGACAGGAAGCGGCTACACCTTC; CDR3 protein: CASSSNIGTGSGYTF
V gene: TRBV12-3/TRBV12-4; J gene: TRBJ1-2; D gene: TRBD1; clone size: -; CDR3 DNA: TGTGCCAGCAGTCCAACAGGGGGCGCGGGCTATGGCTACACCTTC; CDR3 protein: CASSPTGGAGYGYTF
V gene: TRBV27; J gene: TRBJ2-2; D gene: -; clone size: -; CDR3 DNA: TGTGCCAGCAGTTTGATGGCAGGGGAGACCGGGGAGCTGTTTTTT; CDR3 protein: CASSLMAGETGELFF
V gene: TRBV4-2; J gene: TRBJ2-6; D gene: -; clone size: once; CDR3 DNA: TGTGCCAGCAGCCAAGATGTCGCAGGGCAAACTGGGGCCAACGTCCTGACTTTC; CDR3 protein: CASSQDVAGQTGANVLTF
V gene: TRBV5-1; J gene: TRBJ2-3; D gene: TRBD1; clone size: -; CDR3 DNA: TGCGCCAGCAGCTTAAACGACAGGGCGCAGTATTTT; CDR3 protein: CASSLNDRAQYF
V gene: TRBV27; J gene: TRBJ2-1; D gene: -; clone size: -; CDR3 DNA: TGTGCCAGCAGTTTATCTGCAGGGACTGAGCAGTTCTTC; CDR3 protein: CASSLSAGTEQFF
V gene: TRBV27; J gene: TRBJ2-7; D gene: -; clone size: -; CDR3 DNA: TGTGCCAGCAGAAGGGACAACACCTACGAGCAGTACTTC; CDR3 protein: CASRRDNTYEQYF
V gene: TRBV15; J gene: TRBJ2-5; D gene: -; clone size: -; CDR3 DNA: TGTGCCACCAGCAGAACCGCTGGGGGGTATGAGCAGTACTTC; CDR3 protein: CATSRTAGGYEQYF
V gene: TRBV27; J gene: TRBJ2-1; D gene: -; clone size: -; CDR3 DNA: TGTGCCACGGGGGTCCACCCCAATGAGCAGTTCTTC; CDR3 protein: CATGVHPNEQFF
V gene: TRBV14; J gene: TRBJ2-7; D gene: -; clone size: -; CDR3 DNA: TGTGCCAGCAGCCGATCAGGTGACCACGAGCAGTACTTC; CDR3 protein: CASSRSGDHEQYF
V gene: TRBV28; J gene: TRBJ2-1; D gene: -; clone size: -; CDR3 DNA: TGTGCCAGCAGTTTGGACTACTCCTACAATGAGCAGTTCTTC; CDR3 protein: CASSLDYSYNEQFF
V gene: TRBV7-9; J gene: TRBJ2-1; D gene: -; clone size: -; CDR3 DNA: TGTGCCAGCAGCTTAGAGAGGGCCCCTTACAATGAGCAGTTCTTC; CDR3 protein: CASSLERAPYNEQFF
V gene: TRBV6-1; J gene: TRBJ2-4; D gene: -; clone size: -; CDR3 DNA: TGTGCCAGCAGTGAAGCGGCTGACTACCAGGATCGGCAGTACTTC; CDR3 protein: CASSEAADYQDRQYF
V gene: TRBV7-2; J gene: TRBJ2-7; D gene: TRBD1; clone size: few; CDR3 DNA: TGTGCCAGCAGCCCAGAGGGACAGACTTACTACGAGCAGTACTTC; CDR3 protein: CASSPEGQTYYEQYF
V gene: TRBV7-2; J gene: TRBJ1-2; D gene: -; clone size: -; CDR3 DNA: TGTGCCAGCAGCTTAAGTCTGACCTTAGCTAACTATGGCTACACCTTC; CDR3 protein: CASSLSLTLANYGYTF